A selection of T cell receptor beta chains follows, all from one sample in a study of blood T cell repertoires in COVID-19. Data came from immunoSEQ multiplex PCR; TCRdb stores just in-frame clones and leaves some out. Of some 200,000 clones in the sample, about 81% were seen once. The sample consisted of PBMCs or T cells enriched from blood (not recorded which). The receptors were gathered from a man aged 35-49 years who had recovered from COVID-19. The CDR3 runs from the conserved cysteine through the conserved F or W. A D gene is named only where the DNA matches it firmly. Size is stated for part of the rows, as once, few or many counts, or as a class when the clone is expanded.

d_gene | j_gene | abundance | v_gene | CDR3nt | CDR3aa
- | TRBJ2-5 | - | TRBV5-4 | TGTGCCAGCAGCTTGTATGCGGAGTGGGAGACCCAGTACTTC | CASSLYAEWETQYF
- | TRBJ2-5 | - | TRBV7-9 | TGTGCCAGCAGTAAAGAGACCCAGTACTTC | CASSKETQYF
TRBD1 | TRBJ1-4 | few | TRBV20-1 | TGCAGTGCTAGTCTGACAGGGAGTAATGAAAAACTGTTTTTT | CSASLTGSNEKLFF
TRBD2 | TRBJ2-1 | - | TRBV7-9 | TGTGCCAGCAGCTTAGACGGTCGCGGGAGGAGCTCCTACAATGAGCAGTTCTTC | CASSLDGRGRSSYNEQFF
TRBD1 | TRBJ1-3 | - | TRBV7-3 | TGTGCCAGCAGCTTTACCGGGACAGGAGGAGGAAACACCATATATTTT | CASSFTGTGGGNTIYF
- | TRBJ1-2 | - | TRBV28 | TGTGCCAGCAGTTTACCTCAGGAAGGCTACACCTTC | CASSLPQEGYTF
TRBD2 | TRBJ2-7 | - | TRBV27 | TGTGCCAGCAGTCCCTCCCATCTTCTTAGCGGGAAAGGTTACGAGCAGTACTTC | CASSPSHLLSGKGYEQYF
TRBD1 | TRBJ1-2 | - | TRBV11-3 | TGTGCCAGCAGACCCGAGCTACGCAGGGGGCGATCATATGGCTACACCTTC | CASRPELRRGRSYGYTF
TRBD1 | TRBJ1-3 | - | TRBV19 | TGTGCCAGTACCCGGGGGACAGAAGGAAACACCATATATTTT | CASTRGTEGNTIYF
- | TRBJ2-7 | - | TRBV12-5 | TGTGCTAGTGGGAACTATCCTACTAGCTACGAGCAGTACTTC | CASGNYPTSYEQYF
- | TRBJ2-1 | - | TRBV7-9 | TGTGCCAGCAGCTCGACTAGGGAGCAGTTCTTC | CASSSTREQFF
TRBD1 | TRBJ2-1 | once | TRBV2 | TGTGCCAGCAGTGGGACAGGGGGCAGTGGAGAGCAGTTCTTC | CASSGTGGSGEQFF
TRBD1 | TRBJ2-2 | - | TRBV27 | TGTGCCAGCAGATCCCACCGGGACAGGGGAACCGGGGAGCTGTTTTTT | CASRSHRDRGTGELFF
- | TRBJ2-3 | once | TRBV7-9 | TGTGCCAGCAGCCTTGCTTGGGAGAACACAGATACGCAGTATTTT | CASSLAWENTDTQYF
TRBD1 | TRBJ2-7 | - | TRBV5-4 | TGTGCCAGCAGCTTTGGGACAGGGATCGGCGAGCAGTACTTC | CASSFGTGIGEQYF
- | TRBJ2-1 | - | TRBV9 | TGTGCCAGAGTACGGAGGGGGGACAGCCTATACAATGAGCAGTTCTTC | CARVRRGDSLYNEQFF
- | TRBJ2-3 | once | TRBV5-1 | TGCGCCAGCAGCTTGGGGTCCAGGAGCACAGATACGCAGTATTTT | CASSLGSRSTDTQYF
- | TRBJ1-2 | - | TRBV5-1 | TGCGCCAGCAGCTTGGGACTCTATGGCTACACCTTC | CASSLGLYGYTF
- | TRBJ1-2 | once | TRBV10-2 | TGCGCCAGCAGTCGAAAACCCGCGCCTCAGGGAAAGGGCGGCTACACCTTC | CASSRKPAPQGKGGYTF
- | TRBJ1-6 | few | TRBV2 | TGTGCCAGCAGTGAAGCGAGAGTTTCACCCCTCCACTTT | CASSEARVSPLHF
- | TRBJ2-1 | - | TRBV24-1 | TGTGCCACCAGTGATAGGCTGGAGAGCTCCTACAATGAGCAGTTCTTC | CATSDRLESSYNEQFF
- | TRBJ1-1 | - | TRBV6-6 | TGTGCCAGCAGTTCAGGGGATCGGGGCACTGAAGCTTTCTTT | CASSSGDRGTEAFF
- | TRBJ1-1 | - | TRBV18 | TGTGCCAGCAATCTTATGAACACTGAAGCTTTCTTT | CASNLMNTEAFF
- | TRBJ2-5 | - | TRBV6-5 | TGTGCCAGCAATGGGGCAGCCTCCCAAGAGACCCAGTACTTC | CASNGAASQETQYF
TRBD2 | TRBJ2-2 | - | TRBV11-2 | TGTGCCAGCAGCTTAGACCGGGGGGGAGCCACCGGGGAGCTGTTTTTT | CASSLDRGGATGELFF
- | TRBJ1-4 | few | TRBV14 | TGTGCCAGCAGCCATAACAGGGTTGATGAAAAACTGTTTTTT | CASSHNRVDEKLFF
TRBD2 | TRBJ2-1 | - | TRBV19 | TGTGCCAGCAAAACCGGGACTAGCGGAACCAATGAGCAGTTCTTC | CASKTGTSGTNEQFF
TRBD1 | TRBJ2-6 | many | TRBV27 | TGTGCCAGCAGAAGGGGGCCCACAGCCTCTGGGGCCAACGTCCTGACTTTC | CASRRGPTASGANVLTF
- | TRBJ1-5 | - | TRBV30 | TGTGCCTGGAGTGTACAGGCCAGGTATCAGCCCCAGCATTTT | CAWSVQARYQPQHF
- | TRBJ1-3 | - | TRBV11-2 | TGTGCCAGCAGCTTAGATCGCGCACCGGCGGACACCATATATTTT | CASSLDRAPADTIYF
- | TRBJ2-7 | - | TRBV11-2 | TGTGCCAGCAGCTTAGACAGGGGAAAGTCCTACGAGCAGTACTTC | CASSLDRGKSYEQYF
TRBD1 | TRBJ1-1 | once | TRBV18 | TGTGCCAGCTCAGAAACGACAGGGACATCGTGGGCTTTCTTT | CASSETTGTSWAFF
TRBD1 | TRBJ2-3 | - | TRBV24-1 | TGTGCCACCAGTGTTGCCGGGACAGGGAAGCGAGATACGCAGTATTTT | CATSVAGTGKRDTQYF
- | TRBJ2-5 | - | TRBV10-3 | TGTGCACCCGAGGGCGGAGAGACCCAGTACTTC | CAPEGGETQYF
TRBD2 | TRBJ2-3 | once | TRBV7-9 | TGTGCCAGCAGCTCCGGGAGGGCACCCCGTAACACAGATACGCAGTATTTT | CASSSGRAPRNTDTQYF
- | TRBJ2-1 | - | TRBV3-1/TRBV3-2 | TGTGCCAGCAGCCAGACGGGTACCCCCGATGAGCAGTTCTTC | CASSQTGTPDEQFF
- | TRBJ1-5 | - | TRBV28 | TGTGCCAGCAGTTTATATCTTTTGCGTTTGCGGGGCAATCAGCCCCAGCATTTT | CASSLYLLRLRGNQPQHF
TRBD1 | TRBJ1-6 | - | TRBV30 | TGTGCCTGGAGTCCGACAGGGCTGTCATTCATGACCCTCCACTTT | CAWSPTGLSFMTLHF
- | TRBJ1-1 | - | TRBV4-1 | TGCGCCAGCAGCCCCCGGAGCTCCGAGACTGAAGCTTTCTTT | CASSPRSSETEAFF
- | TRBJ2-7 | - | TRBV30 | TGTGCCTGGAGGGGCAGGGCCCGGTCCTACGAGCAGTACTTC | CAWRGRARSYEQYF
- | TRBJ1-2 | - | TRBV5-4 | TGTGCCAGCAGCCAGGGGTCCTCATATGGCTACACCTTC | CASSQGSSYGYTF
- | TRBJ1-5 | - | TRBV25-1 | TGTGCCAGCAGTGAATTCAGGAGCAATCAGCCCCAGCATTTT | CASSEFRSNQPQHF
- | TRBJ1-1 | - | TRBV6-5 | TGTGCCAGCAGTTATGACAAGAGAGAGAACACTGAAGCTTTCTTT | CASSYDKRENTEAFF
- | TRBJ2-1 | - | TRBV6-6 | TGTGCCAGCAGTTACTCGGCTGACAGAATATTCAATGAGCAGTTCTTC | CASSYSADRIFNEQFF
- | TRBJ1-3 | few | TRBV6-5 | TGTGCCAGCAGACCGAACAGTCACTCTGGAAACACCATATATTTT | CASRPNSHSGNTIYF
- | TRBJ1-5 | few | TRBV7-2 | TGTGCCAGCAGCTTGCAGGGTAATCAGCCCCAGCATTTT | CASSLQGNQPQHF
- | TRBJ1-2 | many | TRBV14 | TGTGCCAGCGACATCCTTGGCTATGGCTACACCTTC | CASDILGYGYTF
- | TRBJ2-3 | - | TRBV6-4 | TGTGCCAGCAGTGACTCGATACGGGGGACAGATACGCAGTATTTT | CASSDSIRGTDTQYF
- | TRBJ2-1 | - | TRBV19 | TGTGCCAGTCGACTAGGATACAATGAGCAGTTCTTC | CASRLGYNEQFF
TRBD1 | TRBJ1-6 | few | TRBV9 | TGTGCCAGCAGCGTAGATGGACAGGTTAATTCACCCCTCCACTTT | CASSVDGQVNSPLHF
- | TRBJ2-3 | - | TRBV7-6 | TGTGCCAGCAGTCCGGAGGGGGGGGAATTCACAGATACGCAGTATTTT | CASSPEGGEFTDTQYF
- | TRBJ1-2 | - | TRBV23-1 | TGCGCCAGCAGTCACTGCGGGAAAAACTATGGCTACACCTTC | CASSHCGKNYGYTF
- | TRBJ1-5 | - | TRBV5-6 | TGTGCCAGCAGCTTGCGGGGGGCAGAGAAACAGCCCCAGCATTTT | CASSLRGAEKQPQHF
TRBD1 | TRBJ2-7 | - | TRBV27 | TGTGCCAGCTGGCGAGACAGGGCTGGAAACGAGCAGTACTTC | CASWRDRAGNEQYF
TRBD1 | TRBJ1-1 | - | TRBV11-2 | TGTGCCAGCAGTCAATTCCGGGACAGGGGGCGAGGAACTGAAGCTTTCTTT | CASSQFRDRGRGTEAFF